Sequencing of this TCR beta chain was carried out in a study of shared T cell receptors in the human thymus. Generated by immunoSEQ multiplex PCR, the TCRdb table keeps only in-frame clones and is missing some. This sample has hundreds of thousands of clones, with roughly 88% found just once. This CDR3 contains 17 residues. In germline, CDR1 is SGHNT, CDR2 YENEEA. With 4 bases clipped from V and 0 bases from J, the junction kept 3 bases outside the gene matches. These data also formed part of another study, on human thymus T cells. This second study notes: Corrective surgery for congenital heart defects was being performed on the healthy Finnish infants who served as donors. The thymus tissue came from resections taken during corrective heart surgery. Repertoires from thymus and blood appeared to show biased V and J gene usage. Among unrelated individuals, related research reported thymic repertoires that overlapped highly.

The TCR sequence derives from a boy in the first two years of life with a congenital heart defect. This rearrangement joins TRBV11-3 to TRBJ2-1, with 13 bases aligning to TRBD2. Sequencing was carried out using thymocytes. The CDR3 loop is CASSSRTSGSSYNEQFF. The CDR3, as DNA: TGTGCCAGCAGCTCCCGGACTAGCGGGAGCTCCTACAATGAGCAGTTCTTC.